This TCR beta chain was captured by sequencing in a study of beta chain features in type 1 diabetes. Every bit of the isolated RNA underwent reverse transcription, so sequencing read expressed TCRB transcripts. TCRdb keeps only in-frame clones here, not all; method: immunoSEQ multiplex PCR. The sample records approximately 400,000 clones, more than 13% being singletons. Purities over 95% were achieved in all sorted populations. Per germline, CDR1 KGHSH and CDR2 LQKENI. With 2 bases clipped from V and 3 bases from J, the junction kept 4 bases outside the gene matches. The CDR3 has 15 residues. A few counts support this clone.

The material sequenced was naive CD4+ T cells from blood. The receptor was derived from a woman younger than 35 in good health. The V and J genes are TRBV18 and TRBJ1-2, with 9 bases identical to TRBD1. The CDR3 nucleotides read TGTGCCAGCTCACCAGGACAGGGGAGGGACTATGGCTACACCTTC. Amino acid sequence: CASSPGQGRDYGYTF.